These T cell receptor beta chains were read from a single sample in a study of tumor-infiltrating lymphocytes in primary liver carcinoma. TCRdb reprocessed the multiplex PCR reads via MiXCR and lists one record per CDR3 protein. This sample has 20,000 to 25,000 distinct CDR3 sequences; around 80% occur once, and the top ten carry 35% to 40%. Material: liver tumor tissue from sampling region 2. The receptors shown here come from a woman aged 25 to 45 with primary liver carcinoma and hepatitis B virus infection. Both conserved end residues are part of each CDR3. The D gene is left open where the match is weak. Size is omitted from some rows. Given values are once, few, many or a class for expanded clones.

j_call | v_call | d_call | clone_size | cdr3_nt | cdr3_aa
TRBJ2-5 | TRBV7-9 | . | . | TGTGCCAGCAGCCAGGGACTCAACTGGGGAGAGACCCAGCATTTC | CASSQGLNWGETQHF
TRBJ1-2 | TRBV11-2 | . | once | TGTGCCAGCAACCCACGAGGCTGGGTTTGGAGCTATGGCCACACCTTC | CASNPRGWVWSYGHTF
TRBJ2-3 | TRBV11-2 | . | . | TGTGCCAGCAGCTCAGGAAGCAGGAGGACAGATATGCAGTATTTT | CASSSGSRRTDMQYF
TRBJ2-1 | TRBV11-3 | TRBD2 | . | TGTGCCAGCTGCCGACTAGCGGAAGGGGGGTATGAGCAGTTCTTC | CASCRLAEGGYEQFF
TRBJ2-1 | TRBV7-9 | TRBD2 | . | TGTGCCAGGAGCTCCGTGACTAGCGGGAGGTATCAGTTCTTC | CARSSVTSGRYQFF
TRBJ1-1 | TRBV12-3/TRBV12-4 | . | . | TGTGCCAGCAGTTTGGGTTGGGGTGACACTGAAGCTTCCTTT | CASSLGWGDTEASF
TRBJ1-2 | TRBV11-1 | . | . | TGTGCCAGCAGACCTTCGACCAGGACGTCCTATGGTTACACCTTC | CASRPSTRTSYGYTF
TRBJ2-5 | TRBV10-3 | . | . | TGTGCCATGAATGAGTCGGCTACCAGACAAGAGACCCAGAACTTC | CAMNESATRQETQNF
TRBJ2-1 | TRBV28 | . | . | TGTGCCAACAGTTTCCCCCTAGCCCACTACAGTGAGCAGTTCTTC | CANSFPLAHYSEQFF
TRBJ2-3 | TRBV11-2 | TRBD2 | . | TGTGCAAGCAGCCCAGGGAGCGGGAGGGCATATACGCAGTATTTT | CASSPGSGRAYTQYF
TRBJ2-1 | TRBV24-1 | TRBD2 | medium-sized | TGTGCCACCAGTGACTCTAGCGGGAAGTGGGAGCAGTTCTTC | CATSDSSGKWEQFF
TRBJ2-3 | TRBV30 | . | . | TGTGCCTGGAGTGTCGATCAGGGAAATACGCAGTATTTT | CAWSVDQGNTQYF
TRBJ2-4 | TRBV28 | . | . | TGTGCCAACAGCCACAGGGAGGGGGCCAAAAACATTCAGTACTTC | CANSHREGAKNIQYF
TRBJ2-2 | TRBV7-9 | . | many | TGTGCCAGCAGCGCGACTAGTAGCACCGGGGAGCTGTTTTTT | CASSATSSTGELFF
TRBJ2-1 | TRBV6-1 | TRBD1 | . | TGTGCGAACAGAGGACAGGACGGGTCCTACAATGAGCAGTTCTTC | CANRGQDGSYNEQFF
TRBJ1-2 | TRBV6-5 | . | . | TGTGCCAGCAGGGGTGTGGTCGGAGGTCCTAACTATGGCTACGCATTC | CASRGVVGGPNYGYAF
TRBJ2-3 | TRBV29-1 | . | medium-sized | TGCAGCGTCACGCCGAGCACAGATACGCAGTATTTT | CSVTPSTDTQYF
TRBJ2-7 | TRBV4-3 | TRBD1 | . | TGCGCTAGCAGCCAAGATCGATGGACAGGGCGGGATCGGTACTTC | CASSQDRWTGRDRYF
TRBJ2-7 | TRBV11-2 | . | large | TGTGCCAGCAGCTTAAGCGTTTCCCCCGAGCAGTACTTC | CASSLSVSPEQYF
TRBJ1-2 | TRBV18 | TRBD1 | . | TGTACCAGTTCACCACCGGCCGGACAGGGAGACTATGGCTACACCTTC | CTSSPPAGQGDYGYTF
TRBJ1-1 | TRBV4-2 | . | . | TGTGCTATCAGCCCCGTCGAGGGGAGAGGGAACACTGAAGTTTTCTTT | CAISPVEGRGNTEVFF
TRBJ2-1 | TRBV11-3 | . | . | TGTGCCAGCAGCTTAGGCCGGGACCTCACCTACGAGCAGTTCTTC | CASSLGRDLTYEQFF
TRBJ2-3 | TRBV6-2/TRBV6-3 | . | . | TGTGCCAGCAGTTACGCCGTGTTCGGTGTGCCAGATACGCAGTATTTT | CASSYAVFGVPDTQYF
TRBJ2-7 | TRBV11-1 | . | . | TGTGCCAGCAGCTTAGGATACATACGCGAGTGGTACTTC | CASSLGYIREWYF
TRBJ2-2 | TRBV5-1 | TRBD2 | . | TGCGCTAGCTTACCGGGACTAGCGGGAGGATCGAGCACCGGGGAGCTGTTTTTT | CASLPGLAGGSSTGELFF
TRBJ2-2 | TRBV4-3 | . | . | TGCGCCTGCAGACTTGGCACTGGGGAGTTGTTTTTT | CACRLGTGELFF
TRBJ2-5 | TRBV12-3/TRBV12-4 | . | many | TGTGCCAGCAGCACCTACCCCAGGAGCGAAGAGATTCAGTACTTC | CASSTYPRSEEIQYF
TRBJ2-3 | TRBV5-4 | . | . | TGTGCCAGCAGCCCGCCCGGGACGGAGGCGGATAAACATTATTTT | CASSPPGTEADKHYF
TRBJ2-2 | TRBV28 | . | . | TGTGCCAGCAGTTTATACGGGAGAGAGGACACCGGCGAGCTGTTTTTT | CASSLYGREDTGELFF
TRBJ2-2 | TRBV5-5 | . | few | TGTGCCAGCAGTGCCACTATTACCAGGGAGCTGTTTTTT | CASSATITRELFF
TRBJ2-1 | TRBV10-3 | . | medium-sized | TGTGCCATCAGTGAGTCCCAAGCGGCCAGGGGCTACAATGAGCAGTTCTTC | CAISESQAARGYNEQFF
TRBJ2-7 | TRBV11-2 | . | once | TGTGCCAGCAGCTTAGGCTCGAATCACGAGCAGTACTTC | CASSLGSNHEQYF
TRBJ2-2 | TRBV14 | . | few | TGTGCCAGCAGCCCAGAAAGACAGCCGAACACCGGGGAGATGTTTTTC | CASSPERQPNTGEMFF
TRBJ2-7 | TRBV5-6 | . | . | TGTGCCAGCAACTTACGGACAAGGCTATCGCACTACTTC | CASNLRTRLSHYF
TRBJ2-1 | TRBV4-3 | . | . | TGCGCCAGTAGCCAAGATGGGGGAAGCCCCTACAATGAGCAGTTCTTC | CASSQDGGSPYNEQFF
TRBJ2-1 | TRBV28 | TRBD2 | . | TGTGCCGGCAGTCCTCCCTCTTCGGTTTTAGCGGGAGGCAGCCCCAATGAGCAGTTCTTC | CAGSPPSSVLAGGSPNEQFF
TRBJ2-3 | TRBV14 | . | many | TGTGCCAGCAGCCAAGATTCGGGGTTGGGCACCGATACGCAGTATTTT | CASSQDSGLGTDTQYF
TRBJ1-2 | TRBV29-1 | . | . | TGTAGCGTTGATAAGGACGCGTCCTATGGTTACACCTTC | CSVDKDASYGYTF
TRBJ2-2 | TRBV20-1 | . | . | TGCAGTGCTTCCGAAGGGGGGGGAGGGTCGCCCGGGAAGCTGTTTTTT | CSASEGGGGSPGKLFF
TRBJ2-1 | TRBV11-3 | . | . | TGTGCCAGCAGCTCACAGGTTCCTCTCAACAATGAGCAGTTCTTC | CASSSQVPLNNEQFF
TRBJ2-3 | TRBV11-2 | . | . | TGTGCCAGCTGTCGCAGGGGGGGCCTAAGCGCAGATATGCAGTATTTT | CASCRRGGLSADMQYF
TRBJ2-1 | TRBV12-3/TRBV12-4 | TRBD2 | . | TGTACCAGCAGCCTCTCCGAGACTAGCGGACTTGAGCAGTTCTTC | CTSSLSETSGLEQFF
TRBJ2-1 | TRBV6-5 | TRBD2 | once | TGTGTCAGCAGTTGCACTAGCGCGTCCTACAATGAGCGGTTCTTC | CVSSCTSASYNERFF
TRBJ1-6 | TRBV6-5 | . | . | TGTGCCAGCAGTAGACGGTCTGCCATATATAATTCACCCCTCCACTTT | CASSRRSAIYNSPLHF
TRBJ2-1 | TRBV20-1 | . | few | TGCAGTGCTAGACTCGGGAGTGGGCAGTTCTTC | CSARLGSGQFF
TRBJ2-3 | TRBV11-2 | TRBD2 | . | TGTGCCAGCAGCCCCCCGACTAGCGGCAACACAGATACGCGGTATTTT | CASSPPTSGNTDTRYF
TRBJ2-5 | TRBV12-3/TRBV12-4 | . | . | TGTGACATCAGCTCAACAGCGAGGGAAGAGACCCAGTACTTC | CDISSTAREETQYF
TRBJ2-5 | TRBV28 | . | many | TGTGCCAGCTCCCCCGGGGGTTGGCAAGAGACCCAGTACTTC | CASSPGGWQETQYF
TRBJ1-2 | TRBV30 | . | . | TGTGTCTGGAGTGTACTCGGACAGCGCTATGGCTACACCTTT | CVWSVLGQRYGYTF
TRBJ2-7 | TRBV6-2/TRBV6-3 | TRBD2 | . | TGTGCAAGCACTCAATTAGCGGGAGGACTTTATGATCAGTACTTC | CASTQLAGGLYDQYF
TRBJ2-1 | TRBV11-2 | . | . | TGTGCCAGCAGCCTCTCTGCGGGAATGGGTGAGCAGTTCTTC | CASSLSAGMGEQFF
TRBJ2-2 | TRBV6-5 | . | . | TGTGCCAGCAGGCAGGGACGGACCGTGGAACTGTTCTTT | CASRQGRTVELFF
TRBJ1-4 | TRBV5-5 | TRBD1 | . | TGTGCTAGTAGCTTGAGGTTAGGCGGACAGGTTGCAACTAATGAAAAACTGTTTTTT | CASSLRLGGQVATNEKLFF
TRBJ2-3 | TRBV7-9 | . | few | TGTGCCAGGAGCATTAGCAGGGGGGAGGATACGCAGTATTTT | CARSISRGEDTQYF
TRBJ1-5 | TRBV7-9 | . | . | TGTACCAGCACCTTGACGACCGGGAGGGGTCAGCCCCAGCATTTT | CTSTLTTGRGQPQHF